This T cell receptor (beta chain) was captured by sequencing in a study of blood T cell repertoires in COVID-19 (dated by TCRdb to the early 2020s). With respect to the entire study: Samples from collaborators originated in the United States, Italy and Spain and spanned both the acute and convalescent phases of COVID-19. A freely available public database, intended as a resource for researchers studying the immune response to SARS-CoV-2, is where the repertoires were released. Nearly every sample came with metadata listing a de-identified subject ID, COVID-19 status, age in years and sex. The samples were drawn from two sources: the first 160 participants of the ongoing ImmuneRACE study, and approximately 1,300 subjects contributed by 6 global collaborators. The prospective study material was composed of cDNA or gDNA derived from T cells, B-cell-depleted T cells, or PBMCs. Where available, HLA class I and class II types were obtained from metadata supplied by the sample provider rather than from assay-based typing. Deeply sampled blood TCRbeta repertoires from subjects exposed to, actively infected with, or recovered from COVID-19 were included in the dataset.

CDR1 and CDR2 are drawn from the germline V gene: MGHDK, SYGVNS. The CDR3, cysteine through phenylalanine, is 14 amino acids long. The read is trimmed to its CDR3 DNA, 42 bases read in frame from base 1. At the junction V is shortened by 6 bases and J by 6 bases, with 17 bases in between. Details on this clone: Which antigen it targets is not known. Base qualities are missing; no much larger clone stands one base away.

Each collaborating institution followed its own protocols to collect whole blood in K2EDTA tubes. Collaborator samples were shipped for TCRbeta analysis as frozen whole blood, isolated PBMCs, or DNA extracted from either sample type. The investigation overall reported the following: How much clinical and demographic metadata was included differed by source and by participant, and the metadata was provided uncurated.

TCRbeta CDR3 regions were amplified from genomic DNA by means of the immunoSEQ Assay, a bias-controlled multiplex PCR. In the authors' own workflow: The number of nucleated cells in each sample was estimated by amplification of reference gene primers within the assay. To quantify the absolute abundance of each unique TCRbeta CDR3 rearrangement, sequence reads were collapsed and filtered. For each sample, productive Simpson clonality was calculated as the square root of Simpson's diversity index across productive rearrangements. TCRdb stores this immuneACCESS table with in-frame sequences only. Part of the clones is absent; in the studies checked, under half of the shortfall reflects unresolved V genes, and no reason is known for the rest. For V, J and clone size, that table is used; D and trimming come from the DNA. The sample table holds 94,000 or so clones, of which around 84% were seen once. The ten largest clones add up to just under 25% of the sample.

The V and J segments used are TRBV25-1 and TRBJ1-1, with no confident D gene call. This clonotype was sampled from a man aged 55-75 years with acute or convalescent COVID-19. The sequenced material came from peripheral blood. In nucleotides, the sequence is TGTGCCAGCAGCCCACCCGGACGGGGAGCTGAAGCTTTCTTT. Its protein is CASSPPGRGAEAFF.